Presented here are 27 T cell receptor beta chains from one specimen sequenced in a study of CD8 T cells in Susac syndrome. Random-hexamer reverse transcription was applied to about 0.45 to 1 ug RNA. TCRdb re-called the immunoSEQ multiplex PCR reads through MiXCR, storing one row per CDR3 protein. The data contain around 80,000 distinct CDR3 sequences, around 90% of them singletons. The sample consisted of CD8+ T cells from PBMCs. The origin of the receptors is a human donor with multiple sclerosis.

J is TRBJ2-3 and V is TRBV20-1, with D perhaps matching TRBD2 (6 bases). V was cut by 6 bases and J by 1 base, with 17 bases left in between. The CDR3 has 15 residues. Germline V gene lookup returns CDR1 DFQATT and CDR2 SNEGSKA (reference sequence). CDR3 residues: CSAPDIIAGTDTQYF. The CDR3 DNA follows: TGCAGTGCACCGGATATTATAGCGGGCACAGATACGCAGTATTTT.

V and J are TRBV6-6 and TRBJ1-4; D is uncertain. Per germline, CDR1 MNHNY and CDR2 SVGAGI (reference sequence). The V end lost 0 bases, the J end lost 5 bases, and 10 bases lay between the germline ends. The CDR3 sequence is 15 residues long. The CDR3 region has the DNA TGTGCCAGCAGTTACTCGGGTCGACGGAATGAAAAACTGTTTTTT. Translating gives CASSYSGRRNEKLFF.

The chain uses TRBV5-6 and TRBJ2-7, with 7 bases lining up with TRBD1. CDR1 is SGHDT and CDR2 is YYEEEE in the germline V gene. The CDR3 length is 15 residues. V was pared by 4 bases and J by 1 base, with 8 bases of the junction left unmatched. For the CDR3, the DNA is TGTGCCAGCAGCACCGACAGGGACGAATCCTACGAGCAGTACTTC. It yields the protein CASSTDRDESYEQYF.

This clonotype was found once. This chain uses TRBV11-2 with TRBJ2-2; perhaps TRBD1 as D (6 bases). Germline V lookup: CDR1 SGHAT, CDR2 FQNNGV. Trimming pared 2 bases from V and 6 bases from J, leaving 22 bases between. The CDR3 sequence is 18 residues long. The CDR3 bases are TGTGCCAGCAGCTTACTGCCCACACAGGGAATCCAGGCCGGGGAGCTGTTTTTT. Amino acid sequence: CASSLLPTQGIQAGELFF.

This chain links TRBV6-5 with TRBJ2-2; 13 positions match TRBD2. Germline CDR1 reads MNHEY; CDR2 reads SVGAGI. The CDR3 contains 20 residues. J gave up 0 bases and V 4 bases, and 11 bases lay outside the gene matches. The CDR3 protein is CASSSPGLAGPGANTGELFF. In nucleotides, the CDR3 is TGTGCCAGCAGTTCACCGGGACTAGCGGGGCCAGGCGCGAACACCGGGGAGCTGTTTTTT.

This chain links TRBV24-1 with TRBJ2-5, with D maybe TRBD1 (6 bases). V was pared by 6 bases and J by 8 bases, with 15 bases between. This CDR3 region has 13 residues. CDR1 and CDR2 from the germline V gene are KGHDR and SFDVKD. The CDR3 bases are TGTGCCACCAGTAGAGAGGGGGACATTACCCAGTACTTC. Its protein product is CATSREGDITQYF.

This CDR3 is CASSSRAHLTNTEAFF. CDR3 DNA sequence: TGTGCCAGCAGCTCCCGGGCCCACCTAACGAACACTGAAGCTTTCTTT. The V gene is TRBV7-2, the J gene TRBJ1-1; no definite D call. Trimming pared 4 bases from V and 1 base from J, leaving 16 bases between. CDR3 length equals 16 residues. Germline V gene lookup returns CDR1 SGHTA and CDR2 FQGNSA. The full variable domain, its missing parts supplied by reference TRBV7-2 and TRBJ1-1, is GAGVSQSPSNKVTEKGKDVELRCDPISGHTALYWYRQSLGQGLEFLIYFQGNSAPDKSGLPSDRFSAERTGGSVSTLTIQRTQQEDSAVYLCASSSRAHLTNTEAFFGQGTRLTVV.

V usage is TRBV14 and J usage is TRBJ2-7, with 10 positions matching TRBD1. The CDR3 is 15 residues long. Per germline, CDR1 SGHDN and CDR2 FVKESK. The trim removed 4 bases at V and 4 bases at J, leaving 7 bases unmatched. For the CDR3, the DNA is TGTGCCAGCAGCCCCTCTCGGGACAGGGGTTACGAGCAGTACTTC. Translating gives CASSPSRDRGYEQYF.

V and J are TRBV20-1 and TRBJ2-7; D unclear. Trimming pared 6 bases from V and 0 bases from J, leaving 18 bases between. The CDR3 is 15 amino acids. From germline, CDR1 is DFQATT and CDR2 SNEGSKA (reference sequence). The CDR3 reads CSAQSDGVSSYEQYF. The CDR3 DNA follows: TGCAGTGCGCAATCGGACGGAGTGAGCTCCTACGAGCAGTACTTC.

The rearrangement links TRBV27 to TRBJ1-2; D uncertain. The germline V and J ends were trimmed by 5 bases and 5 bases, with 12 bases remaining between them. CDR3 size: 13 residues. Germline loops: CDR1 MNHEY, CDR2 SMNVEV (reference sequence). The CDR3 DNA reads TGTGCCAGCAGTCCAACCCCTCTTTATGGCTACACCTTC. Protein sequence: CASSPTPLYGYTF.

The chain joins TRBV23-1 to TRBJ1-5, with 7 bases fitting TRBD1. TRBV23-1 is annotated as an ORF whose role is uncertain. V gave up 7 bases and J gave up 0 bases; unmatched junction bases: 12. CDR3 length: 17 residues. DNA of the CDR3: TGCGCCAGCACTAATTTCCCGGGACAGAATAGCAATCAGCCCCAGCATTTT. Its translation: CASTNFPGQNSNQPQHF.

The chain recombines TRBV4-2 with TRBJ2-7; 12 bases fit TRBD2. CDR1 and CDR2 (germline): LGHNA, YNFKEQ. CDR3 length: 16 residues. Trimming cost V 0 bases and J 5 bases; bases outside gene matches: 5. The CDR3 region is CASSQDPTSGGHEQYF. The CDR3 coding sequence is TGTGCCAGCAGCCAAGACCCGACTAGCGGGGGTCACGAGCAGTACTTC.

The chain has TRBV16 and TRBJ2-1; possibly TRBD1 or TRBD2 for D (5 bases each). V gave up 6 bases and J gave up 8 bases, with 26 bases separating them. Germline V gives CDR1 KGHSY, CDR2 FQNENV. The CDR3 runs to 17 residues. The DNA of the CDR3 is TGTGCCAGCAGTCCCACGATAGGGACCGATACGTTAGATGAGCAGTTCTTC. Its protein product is CASSPTIGTDTLDEQFF.

Written as DNA, the CDR3 is TGTGCCAGCAGCGGGGCCGGGGTGGGAGATACGCAGTATTTT. It is translated as CASSGAGVGDTQYF. J is TRBJ2-3 and V is TRBV7-9, with D possibly called TRBD1 or TRBD2 (5 bases each). The V end lost 5 bases, the J end lost 5 bases, and 14 bases lay between the germline ends. The CDR3 covers 14 residues. In germline, CDR1 is SEHNR, CDR2 FQNEAQ (reference sequence).

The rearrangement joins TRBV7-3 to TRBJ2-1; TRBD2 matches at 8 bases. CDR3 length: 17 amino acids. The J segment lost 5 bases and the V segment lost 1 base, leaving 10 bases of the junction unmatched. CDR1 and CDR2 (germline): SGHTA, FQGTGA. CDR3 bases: TGTGCCAGCAGCTTAAGAGTGGCGGGGGGCTATAACAATGAGCAGTTCTTC. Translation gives CASSLRVAGGYNNEQFF.

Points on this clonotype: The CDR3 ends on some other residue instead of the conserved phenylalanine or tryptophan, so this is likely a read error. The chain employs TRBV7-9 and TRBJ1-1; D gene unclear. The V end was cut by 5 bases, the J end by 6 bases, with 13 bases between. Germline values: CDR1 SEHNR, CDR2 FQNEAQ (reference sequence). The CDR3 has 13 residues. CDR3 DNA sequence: TGTGCCAGCAGCACCCCTTCAAGGCCTGAAGCTTTCCTT. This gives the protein CASSTPSRPEAFL.

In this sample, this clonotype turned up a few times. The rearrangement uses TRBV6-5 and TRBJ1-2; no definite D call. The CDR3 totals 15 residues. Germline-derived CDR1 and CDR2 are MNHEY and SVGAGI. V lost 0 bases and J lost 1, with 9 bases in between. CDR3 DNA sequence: TGTGCCAGCAGTTACTCTCCGGCGGTTAACTATGGCTACACCTTC. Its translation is CASSYSPAVNYGYTF.

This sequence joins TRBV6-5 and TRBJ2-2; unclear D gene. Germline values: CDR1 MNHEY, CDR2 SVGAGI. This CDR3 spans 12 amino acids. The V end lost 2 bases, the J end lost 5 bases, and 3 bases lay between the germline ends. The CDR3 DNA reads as TGTGCCAGCAGTTACAGTACCGGGGAGCTGTTTTTT. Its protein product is CASSYSTGELFF.

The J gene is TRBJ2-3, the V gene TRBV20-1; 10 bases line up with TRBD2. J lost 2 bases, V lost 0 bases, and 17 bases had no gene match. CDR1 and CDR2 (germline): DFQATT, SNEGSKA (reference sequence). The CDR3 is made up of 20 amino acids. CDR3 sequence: CSARDSEGAGGSGFTDTQYF. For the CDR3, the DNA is TGCAGTGCTAGAGATAGTGAAGGAGCGGGAGGGTCCGGGTTCACAGATACGCAGTATTTT.

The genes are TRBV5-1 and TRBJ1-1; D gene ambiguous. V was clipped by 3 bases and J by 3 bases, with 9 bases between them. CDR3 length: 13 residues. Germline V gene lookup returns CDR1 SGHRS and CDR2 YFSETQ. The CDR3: CASSYSEDTEAFF. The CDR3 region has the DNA TGCGCCAGCAGCTATAGTGAAGACACTGAAGCTTTCTTT.

As DNA, the CDR3 is TGCGCCAGCAGCCCCTGGGACAGTGGAAACACCATATATTTT. This translates into CASSPWDSGNTIYF. The chain couples TRBV5-1 to TRBJ1-3, with TRBD1 matching over 7 bases. This CDR3 is 14 amino acids long. Germline CDR1 SGHRS, CDR2 YFSETQ. The ends lost 4 bases at V and 3 bases at J; junction bases unmatched: 4. Supplemented by reference TRBV5-1 and TRBJ1-3, the full variable domain reads KAGVTQTPRYLIKTRGQQVTLSCSPISGHRSVSWYQQTPGQGLQFLFEYFSETQRNKGNFPGRFSGRQFSNSRSEMNVSTLELGDSALYLCASSPWDSGNTIYFGEGSWLTVV.

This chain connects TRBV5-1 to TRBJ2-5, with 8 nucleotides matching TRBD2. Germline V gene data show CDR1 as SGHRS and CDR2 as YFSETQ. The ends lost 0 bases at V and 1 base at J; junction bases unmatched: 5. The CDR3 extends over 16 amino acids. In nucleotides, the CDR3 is TGCGCCAGCAGCTTGGATCGGGAGGGCCTCCAAGAGACCCAGTACTTC. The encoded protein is CASSLDREGLQETQYF.

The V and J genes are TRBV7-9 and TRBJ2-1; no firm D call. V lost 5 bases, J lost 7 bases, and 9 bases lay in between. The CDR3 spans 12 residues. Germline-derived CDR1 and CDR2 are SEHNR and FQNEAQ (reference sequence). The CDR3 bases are TGTGCCAGCAGCCCCCGTCCAAATGAGCAGTTCTTC. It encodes CASSPRPNEQFF.

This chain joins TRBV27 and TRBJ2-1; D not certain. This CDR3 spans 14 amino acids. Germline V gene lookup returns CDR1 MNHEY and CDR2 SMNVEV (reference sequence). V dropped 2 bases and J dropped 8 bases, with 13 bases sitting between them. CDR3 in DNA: TGTGCCAGCAGTTTAAACGGTGGAGAGGATGAGCAGTTCTTC. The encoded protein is CASSLNGGEDEQFF.

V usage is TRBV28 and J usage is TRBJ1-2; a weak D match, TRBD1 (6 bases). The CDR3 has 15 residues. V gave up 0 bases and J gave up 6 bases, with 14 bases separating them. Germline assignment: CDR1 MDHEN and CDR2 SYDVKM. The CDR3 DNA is TGTGCCAGCAGTTTATGGGGACAAGATTACGATGGCTACACCTTC. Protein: CASSLWGQDYDGYTF.

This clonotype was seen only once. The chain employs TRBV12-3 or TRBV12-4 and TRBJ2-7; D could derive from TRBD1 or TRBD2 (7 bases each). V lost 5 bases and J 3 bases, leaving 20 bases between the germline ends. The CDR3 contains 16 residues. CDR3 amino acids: CASSPQGGGRGYEQYF. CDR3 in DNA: TGTGCCAGCAGTCCTCAGGGGGGCGGGAGAGGCTACGAGCAGTACTTC.

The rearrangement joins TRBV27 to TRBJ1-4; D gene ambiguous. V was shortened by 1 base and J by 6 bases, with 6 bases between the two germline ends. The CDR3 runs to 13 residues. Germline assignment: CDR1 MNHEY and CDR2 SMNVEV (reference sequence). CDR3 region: CASSLFAHEKLFF. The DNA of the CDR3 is TGTGCCAGCAGTTTATTTGCTCATGAAAAACTGTTTTTT.